These T cell receptor beta chains were read from a single sample in a study of blood T cell repertoires in COVID-19. Libraries were prepared by immunoSEQ multiplex PCR; TCRdb keeps only in-frame clonotypes and omits some of them. The sample contains about 370,000 clones, roughly nine tenths of which appear only once. The sequencing sample was made of peripheral blood. The source of these receptors is a woman in her twenties or thirties with COVID-19, enrolled during active disease. CDR3s include the opening cysteine and the closing phenylalanine or tryptophan. Fields, in order: CDR3 length, clone size, J gene, V gene, D gene, CDR3 DNA, CDR3 protein. The D gene is left open where the match is weak. For some rows the clone size is stated as once, few or many, or as a class when expanded; others skip it.

13,.,TRBJ2-3,TRBV11-2,.,TGTGCCAGCAGCTTAGCGTCACTAGATACGCAGTATTTT,CASSLASLDTQYF
13,.,TRBJ2-3,TRBV20-1,.,TGCAGTGCTAGTAAACAGGGAGCAGATACGCAGTATTTT,CSASKQGADTQYF
15,.,TRBJ2-5,TRBV19,TRBD1,TGTGCCAGTAGTATCGGGGGACAGGGGCAAGAGACCCAGTACTTC,CASSIGGQGQETQYF
14,.,TRBJ1-2,TRBV6-5,TRBD1,TGTGCCAGCAGTCGAGACAGGGAGGACTATGGCTACACCTTC,CASSRDREDYGYTF
12,.,TRBJ2-7,TRBV10-3,.,TGTGCCATCACGGCAGGGTCCTACGAGCAGTACTTC,CAITAGSYEQYF
17,.,TRBJ1-1,TRBV27,.,TGTGCCAGCAGTTTAAGGGCCCAGCGGGGACTGAACACTGAAGCTTTCTTT,CASSLRAQRGLNTEAFF
15,once,TRBJ2-3,TRBV4-1,TRBD2,TGCGCCAGCAGCCAGACCCGGGGGGGGACAGATACGCAGTATTTT,CASSQTRGGTDTQYF
17,.,TRBJ1-5,TRBV19,.,TGTGCCAGTAGTACAAGGGCGGGAGGCTATAGCAATCAGCCCCAGCATTTT,CASSTRAGGYSNQPQHF
14,once,TRBJ1-4,TRBV5-6,TRBD1,TGTGCCAGCAGCTTGCTACAGGGGTACGAAAAACTGTTTTTT,CASSLLQGYEKLFF
17,.,TRBJ2-1,TRBV27,TRBD1,TGTGCCAGCAGTTTATCGGGACAGTCGAGCTCCTACAATGAGCAGTTCTTC,CASSLSGQSSSYNEQFF
13,.,TRBJ1-1,TRBV11-2,.,TGTGCCAGCAGCTTCGGAGTGGTCACTGAAGCTTTCTTT,CASSFGVVTEAFF
16,.,TRBJ2-3,TRBV20-1,TRBD2,TGCAGTGCTAGTCCGGGGGGACTAGCGGAGACAGATACGCAGTATTTT,CSASPGGLAETDTQYF
16,few,TRBJ1-3,TRBV4-1,TRBD1,TGCGCCAGCAGCCAACCCACAGGGGGAACTGGAAACACCATATATTTT,CASSQPTGGTGNTIYF
17,.,TRBJ2-1,TRBV11-3,TRBD2,TGTGCCAGCAGCTCCCGAATTTGGGGGACTAACTACAATGAGCAGTTCTTC,CASSSRIWGTNYNEQFF
16,.,TRBJ1-5,TRBV6-6,.,TGTGCCAGCAGTAACCGGGACTTAGCGGCTGGGCAGCCCCAGCATTTT,CASSNRDLAAGQPQHF
14,.,TRBJ1-1,TRBV5-1,.,TGCGCCAGCAGCTTGGGAGGGTTGGGGACTGAAGCTTTCTTT,CASSLGGLGTEAFF
16,.,TRBJ2-2,TRBV5-1,TRBD1,TGCGCCAGCAGCCCGACAGGGTCGATAATTTCGGGGGAGCTGTTTTTT,CASSPTGSIISGELFF
14,.,TRBJ1-4,TRBV27,.,TGTGCCAGCAGTCCAGTCCGGCAGGGTGAGAAACTGTTTTTT,CASSPVRQGEKLFF
14,.,TRBJ2-4,TRBV2,.,TGTGCCAGCAGACAGGGAATAGCCAAAAACATTCAGTACTTC,CASRQGIAKNIQYF
15,.,TRBJ2-1,TRBV5-1,TRBD2,TGCGCCAGCAGTATCGCGGGGGGCCTCCACAATGAGCAGTTCTTC,CASSIAGGLHNEQFF
11,.,TRBJ1-2,TRBV29-1,.,TGCAGCGTCCCGGGAGCTTGGGGCTACACCTTC,CSVPGAWGYTF
14,.,TRBJ2-1,TRBV9,TRBD1,TGTGCCAGCAGCGTAGGACAGGGGGCGGGTGAGCAGTTCTTC,CASSVGQGAGEQFF
19,.,TRBJ2-3,TRBV7-2,TRBD2,TGTGCCAGCAGCTTAGTTGGGCGGCTAGCGGGGGCCCGCACAGATACGCAGTATTTT,CASSLVGRLAGARTDTQYF
14,.,TRBJ2-1,TRBV11-2,.,TGTGCCAGCAGCTCACGGCTAGCCATGAATGAGCAGTTCTTC,CASSSRLAMNEQFF
15,.,TRBJ1-6,TRBV30,.,TGTGCCTGGAGTCAAGAGGGGACTGGCGGCTCACCCCTCCACTTT,CAWSQEGTGGSPLHF
14,.,TRBJ1-3,TRBV5-6,.,TGTGCCAGCAGCTTCCCCTTAGATGGAAACACCATATATTTT,CASSFPLDGNTIYF
14,once,TRBJ2-3,TRBV5-1,.,TGCGCCAGCAGCACGGGACAAAGCACAGATACGCAGTATTTT,CASSTGQSTDTQYF
13,.,TRBJ2-3,TRBV5-4,TRBD2,TGTGCCAGCAGAGCGGGGACCACAGATACGCAGTATTTT,CASRAGTTDTQYF
15,.,TRBJ2-1,TRBV7-8,TRBD2,TGTGCCAGCAGCTTAGGGGGAGGGGTCTGGGGTGAGCAGTTCTTC,CASSLGGGVWGEQFF
16,.,TRBJ2-6,TRBV28,.,TGTGCCAGCAGTTTATTGTCCGAGTCTGGGGCCAACGTCCTGACTTTC,CASSLLSESGANVLTF
20,once,TRBJ2-3,TRBV10-3,TRBD2,TGTGCCATCAGTGGGGTTGCTCCGACTAGCGGGAGAGGGAGCACAGATACGCAGTATTTT,CAISGVAPTSGRGSTDTQYF
16,.,TRBJ1-6,TRBV2,.,TGTGCCAGCAGTCCGAGGGGGGGTTCATATAATTCACCCCTCCACTTT,CASSPRGGSYNSPLHF
13,.,TRBJ2-5,TRBV6-2/TRBV6-3,.,TGTGCCAGCAGTTTGGGGAGAAAAGAGACCCAGTACTTC,CASSLGRKETQYF
14,.,TRBJ2-2,TRBV4-3,.,TGCGCCAGCAGCCAAACTCAATTTACCGGGGAGCTGTTTTTT,CASSQTQFTGELFF
14,.,TRBJ1-4,TRBV30,TRBD1,TGTGCCTGGAGGAGGACAGGGAATAATGAAAAACTGTTTTTT,CAWRRTGNNEKLFF
14,few,TRBJ2-5,TRBV10-2,.,TGCGCCAGCAGGGCAGGACAGTACCAAGAGACCCAGTACTTC,CASRAGQYQETQYF